This entry concerns a single TCR beta chain. Its antigen is not yet known. The read falls 3 residues short of the CDR3 end, and the missing part is taken from the germline J gene. Every participant had a single incident cervical HPV16 infection, and women with prevalent HPV16 infections were excluded. Cervical HPV DNA was detected with MY09/MY11 PCR, and genotyping was done by dot-blot hybridization. Around 15 mL of heparinized blood were centrifuged, and the buffy coat was split into aliquots, frozen at -30 degrees C, and then kept at -80 degrees C. Genomic DNA was extracted from buffy coat specimens using QIAGEN kits. TCR beta CDR3 regions were amplified by multiplex PCR from an average of about 1,100 ng genomic DNA per sample using the immunoSEQ assay. To correct primer bias, the assay used a complete synthetic TCR repertoire to set an amplification baseline. Amplicons were sequenced on the Illumina platform. Turning to the authors' computational methods: Error correction of the sequences involved clustering with frequency ratios plus a modified nearest-neighbor algorithm, after which the sequences were analyzed in the immunoSEQ Analyzer using IMGT gene definitions. TCR richness and evenness were averaged over 20 rarefaction repeats at each rarefaction depth, excluding samples with fewer sequences than the depth. Wilcoxon rank sum tests with FDR correction were used to compare relative abundances of V, D and J genes between the groups. Blinded duplicates gave an intraclass correlation of around 96% for TCR richness and an average of 76.4% across some 69 gene segments. TCRdb mirrors the immuneACCESS table, restricted to in-frame sequences. Some clones are absent from its copies; in checked studies, under half trace to an unresolved V gene, and the reason for the others is unknown. The V and J calls and clone size are taken from that table; D and trimming were inferred from the DNA. The table of this sample itemizes some 30,000 clones. More than 4% of the sample rests with the top ten.

This sample is drawn from a study of T cells in women clearing cervical HPV infection (dated by TCRdb to 2017 to 2018). The study in broad terms: The cases were 20 to 25 women with histologically confirmed HPV16-related CIN3 or worse, and 2 of these cases were invasive cancers. The controls were 25 or so women whose single incident HPV16 infection cleared within 12 months with no development of precancer or cancer. Blood from cases was collected at the visit where the lesion was first found, while blood from controls was collected once the infection could no longer be detected. For cases, the median interval between lesion detection and blood sampling was roughly 150 days, with an interquartile range of roughly 90 to 230 days. Since only a few of the women had HLA typing available, the possibility that HLA type was acting as a confounder could not be ruled out. The exploratory proof-of-principle case-control study was nested within the Guanacaste HPV Natural History Study in Costa Rica and compared TCR repertoires across cervical HPV16 outcomes. Cases and controls were matched on age within five years and on year of sample collection. Median age was about 35 years in cases versus 38 to 45 in controls, and baseline characteristics did not differ significantly. In the parent cohort, some 10,000 women aged 18 or older were enrolled in Guanacaste, Costa Rica, during about 1993 to 1994 and were followed for six to seven years. Five blinded duplicates per group were added as quality controls, so that roughly 60 samples were obtained: around 50 participants and 10 replicates. Study-level results and caveats: Lower TRBV6-7 relative abundance was observed in cases than in controls (roughly 0.12% versus 0.15%; Bonferroni P = 0.0008). Random forest classifiers that combined richness and V gene abundances separated cases from controls with an estimated AUC of approximately 0.79. Because the number of T cells per sample was unknown, the richness differences could reflect varying T-cell content rather than repertoire biology. Because of the cross-sectional design, the study could not determine whether the associations came before infection or resulted from infection, and neither effector/memory subsets nor HPV-specific T cells were isolated. Across sequencing depths, CIN3+ cases showed significantly higher TCR repertoire richness than controls, but evenness did not differ between the groups.

From the cysteine through the phenylalanine, the CDR3 covers 18 amino acids. Of the CDR3's DNA, 45 bases were read; they are in frame from base 1. Compared with germline, V lacks 1 base and J lacks 5 bases; bases without a gene match: 16. The germline V gene encodes CDR1 KGHSH and CDR2 LQKENI. The specimen was blood buffy coat. The rearrangement combines TRBV18 with TRBJ2-7; TRBD1 agrees with 8 junctional bases. The clonotype comes from a woman between 18 and 70 years old with a cervical HPV16 infection that either progressed to CIN3+ or cleared (not recorded which). The CDR3 region has the sequence CASSPLAIFAGGGDEQYF. The CDR3 DNA, read in part, is TGTGCCAGCTCACCACTGGCCATTTTTGCAGGGGGCGGCGACGAG.